This T cell receptor beta chain was sequenced during a study of cytomegalovirus exposure and HLA in healthy donors (dated by TCRdb to the late 2010s). Regarding the research as a whole: In an earlier analysis of approximately 500 of the donors, 276 Gb of sequence data and 95 million to 130 million unique TCR beta sequences from roughly 180 million T cells were reported. Besides the first cohort of 666 subjects, a separate validation cohort made up of roughly 120 different subjects was used. Donor age, sex, ethnicity and CMV serostatus were compiled together with the repertoire data. An early release that covered some 640 HLA-typed donors contained around 300 gigabases of sequencing data and 75 million to 100 million unique TCR sequences. Roughly five DR-DQ haplotypes were handled as single units for association and clustering because linkage in the cohort was strong. The later analysis used no new phenotypic data to find candidate immune exposures, relying instead on TCR beta sequences and their occurrence across donors. The T cell repertoires of 666 subjects were profiled by immunosequencing and related to cytomegalovirus serostatus. HLA typing included class I and class II loci at four-digit resolution. The study combined high-throughput TCR immunosequencing, statistical association of individual TCRs with disease status, and machine learning to predict cytomegalovirus infection status. The genetic ancestry cluster associated with self-reported Caucasian donors included over 80% of the 300 to 450 genotyped donors. All discovery cohort repertoires had been generated using a single sequencing platform. On average, around 240,000 unique TCR beta nucleotide sequences were sequenced per donor among some 430 genotyped donors of the cohort, with roughly 18% of those sequences being non-productive. To study patterns of TCR occurrence, a later analysis re-analyzed previously published TCR beta repertoires from more than 550 donors and added high-resolution HLA genotyping. In an earlier analysis of several hundred of the donors, high-throughput TCR beta sequencing was used to judge whether each TCR beta V gene segment behaved as functional or pseudogenic. The study was designed to test whether signatures of past pathogen exposure could be identified by cataloging public T cell receptors. A later genetic analysis took genome-wide SNP genotypes for about 55% of the 666 donors and used that subset as a discovery cohort. The number of typed donors differed by locus: 629-630 for A, B, C, DRB1 and DQB1; roughly 510 for DQA1; some 590 for DPA1; and roughly 490 for DPB1. Broad study findings and their caveats: Specific HLA alleles were associated with 15,000 to 20,000 TCR beta sequences at a false discovery rate of 0.05 in a later analysis. In vitro tests confirmed that three of the cytomegalovirus-associated TCR beta chains recognize cytomegalovirus antigens. Because counts were too low, seventeen rarely observed V segments, including chromosome 9 orphons, were left out of the earlier analysis of 500 to 650 of the donors. Linkage disequilibrium might explain the correlated functional status among segregating V segments, but an unknown experimental factor could not be excluded. In an earlier analysis of under 600 of the donors, most TCR beta V segments were observed in productive rearrangements about 87% or about 30% of the time, broadly matching IMGT annotations. Presence/absence analyses assumed roughly uniform sequencing depth across donors, an assumption that may not hold. According to a later analysis, TCR association rates differed among HLA loci, with DRB1 alleles showing the most associated TCRs and HLA-C alleles showing the fewest. When HLA alleles, especially DR and DQ, strongly co-occurred, TCR associations were difficult to assign to individual alleles. Immune exposure information for the cohort was limited to CMV serostatus. A total of around 150 TCR beta chains were listed by the study as associated with cytomegalovirus. A later genetic analysis associated a missense DCLRE1C variant with V-gene and J-gene trimming of TCR beta chains, and an independent cohort replicated the association. HLA typing was unavailable for some donors at each locus, so association tests used only the typed subset. A group of highly shared sequence variants was considered likely to be a technical artifact of the sequencing pipeline. The 87-base-pair reads could not distinguish some IMGT-functional V segments, including TRBV6-2 and TRBV6-3, so those segments were excluded. While some public TCRs were present in many individuals, most TCR sequences turned up only very rarely across donors. According to a later analysis, parvovirus B19, influenza, CMV and Epstein-Barr virus appeared linked to several top co-occurrence clusters. In a later analysis, most CMV-associated TCR beta chains were found to appear HLA-restricted, with HLA associations seemingly driven largely by CMV exposure. A further reported finding was that TCR beta sequences accurately predicted the HLA-A and HLA-B alleles for most subjects in the first cohort. A later genetic analysis reported fewer N-insertions in productive TCRs among donors in an Asian-associated ancestry cluster than the approximately 670-donor mean. It was suggested by the authors that the approach could potentially be generalized to other disease states and immunological phenotypes. In this cohort, only TCR beta chains were sequenced, and detectable features were limited by the absence of alpha or paired-chain data. In both the original and validation cohorts, the classifier was reported to diagnose cytomegalovirus status with high specificity and sensitivity. In a later analysis, HLA-associated TCR beta chains showed more clonal expansion and lower generation probabilities than non-associated chains that were equally common.

The cohort comprised 666 healthy bone marrow donors. All cohort members were sampled while nominally healthy, although unrecorded immune exposures were likely present. The donor tested CMV seronegative, placing the donor among the 300 to 400 seronegative members of the cohort. A peripheral blood sample was provided by each donor, and peripheral blood mononuclear cells were used for TCR beta sequencing. The Qiagen DNeasy Blood Extraction Kit was used to extract genomic DNA from the blood cell samples. Comment on this clone: No cognate antigen has been identified for it. No base qualities exist here, and no much larger clone lies one base off it.

Receptors were amplified or captured by the immunoSEQ multiplex PCR assay. For the multiplex PCR, a mixture combining 60 forward primers for TCR Vbeta segments and 13 reverse primers for TCR Jbeta segments was used. Amplification of the CDR3 region of rearranged TCR beta genes was performed with a multiplex PCR assay on genomic DNA. Amplified TCR beta libraries were sequenced as 87-base-pair reads on the Illumina HiSeq System. On the authors' methods: A later analysis tallied roughly 76 million unique TCR beta chains across the 666 repertoires, and about 10 million of those chains were shared by two or more donors. Raw reads were error-corrected and collapsed into unique sequences with a nearest-neighbor algorithm that merged closely related sequences to remove PCR and sequencing errors. V, D and J gene segments were assigned by aligning CDR3 sequences to IMGT reference sequences. For a sequence to be retained, a match of at least six nucleotides was required to both a V gene segment and a J gene segment. A rearrangement counted as productive if the CDR3 had no stop codons and remained in frame with V and J, and every other rearrangement counted as non-productive. Following IMGT convention, CDR3 was defined as the stretch from the second conserved V-encoded cysteine to the conserved J-encoded phenylalanine. The earlier analysis of about 560 of the donors excluded any sequence lacking an unambiguous match to a single V gene segment. In an earlier analysis of 587 of the donors, a V segment was called functional when productive rearrangements were above 56.7%, and segregating when the standard deviation between donors exceeded 5%. A statistical classification framework was developed to diagnose cytomegalovirus status using the catalog of TCR beta chain sequences. V and J gene assignment, in a later analysis, came from comparing TCR nucleotide sequences with IMGT/GENE-DB human TR gene sequences. A later analysis assigned CDR3 sequences and most-parsimonious VDJ recombination scenarios with the TCRdist pipeline. In a later analysis, each TCR beta chain was defined by its CDR3 amino acid sequence together with its V-gene family, and reads lacking a unique V-gene family were excluded. In a later analysis, several hundred highly shared, low-generation-probability nucleotide sequences were removed to address suspected cross-contamination and a sequencing artifact. In a later analysis, a clonal expansion index was calculated for each public chain from normalized within-repertoire ranks of inferred template counts. In a later analysis, generation probabilities were computed with a VDJ recombination model fitted to out-of-frame rearrangements, and the resulting probabilities were checked against IGoR. In a later analysis, hypergeometric tests were used to score TCR-TCR, TCR-HLA and TCR-CMV co-occurrence, with a repertoire-size bias correction applied to TCR pairs. A later analysis estimated false discovery rates by permuting HLA or CMV assignments 20 times. In a later analysis, co-occurring TCRs were grouped with DBSCAN, and TCRdist sequence similarity was added when clustering was performed within HLA-allele-positive subsets. Repertoires with fewer than 30,000 or more than 120,000 public chains, plus five repertoires with anomalous nucleotide sharing, were excluded from co-occurrence clustering. TCRdb mirrors the immuneACCESS table, restricted to in-frame sequences. Some clones are absent from its copies; in checked studies, under half trace to an unresolved V gene, and the reason for the others is unknown. That table furnishes V, J and clone size, whereas the DNA furnished D and trimming. The sample table shows some 190,000 clones, and roughly 90% are seen once. The top ten constitute around 0.31% of the sample.

According to the germline V gene, CDR1 reads SNHLY and CDR2 reads FYNNEI. Spanning cysteine to phenylalanine, the CDR3 consists of 15 amino acids. The only DNA kept is the CDR3, 45 bases in frame from the first base. Trimming takes 8 bases off V and 6 bases off J; junction bases not matched to a gene: 10. The chain uses TRBV2 and TRBJ2-2; TRBD2 fits 9 bases in the junction. The origin of this receptor is a woman in her thirties in good health and CMV-seronegative. Sequenced input: PBMCs. The sequenced DNA is TGTGCCAGCTGCCCGCAGTGGACTAGCGCCGGGGAGCTGTTTTTT. It encodes CASCPQWTSAGELFF.